Shown below are 24 T cell receptor beta chains from a single sample sequenced in a study of OX40 agonist ivuxolimab in advanced cancers. Here immunoSEQ multiplex PCR was the method, and the copy in TCRdb shows in-frame clones only, minus some. The sample records 55,000 to 65,000 clones, about 86% being singletons. Sequencing used CD4+ or CD8+ T cells sorted from blood, obtained in a trial of the OX40 agonist ivuxolimab. Receptors were obtained from an adult with an advanced solid tumor such as melanoma, head and neck, liver or kidney cancer.

V gene TRBV7-2 combines with J gene TRBJ2-2; D possibly corresponds to TRBD2 (6 bases). Trimming removed 5 bases at V and 0 bases at J, with 13 bases between. This CDR3 contains 16 residues. Germline assignment: CDR1 SGHTA and CDR2 FQGNSA. The CDR3 loop is CASSPRRGTNTGELFF. CDR3 DNA: TGTGCCAGCAGCCCCCGCCGGGGGACGAACACCGGGGAGCTGTTTTTT.

The table lists this clone with a count of one. This rearrangement joins TRBV6-5 to TRBJ1-6; D perhaps matches TRBD1 (5 bases). V lost 2 bases to trimming and J lost 7 bases, with 12 bases between them. The CDR3 runs to 15 residues. Germline values: CDR1 MNHEY, CDR2 SVGAGI. This chain's CDR3 is CASSYGGTWNSPLHF. As DNA, the CDR3 is TGTGCCAGCAGTTACGGGGGTACCTGGAATTCACCCCTCCACTTT.

The chain uses TRBV5-1 and TRBJ2-2, with 8 bases that match TRBD1. J gave up 5 bases and V 7 bases, and 10 bases lay outside the gene matches. In germline, CDR1 is SGHRS, CDR2 YFSETQ. The CDR3 has 15 residues. Written as DNA, the CDR3 is TGCGCCAGCGGCATCCAGGGGGCTGTAACCGGGGAGCTGTTTTTT. Residues: CASGIQGAVTGELFF.

The chain joins TRBV18 to TRBJ1-5, with D uncertain. The CDR3 contains 14 residues. Germline CDR1 is KGHSH and CDR2 is LQKENI. The V and J ends lost 5 bases and 3 bases respectively, with 11 bases between them. The CDR3 nucleotides are TGTGCCAGCTCAGTGACGGAGGTCAATCAGCCCCAGCATTTT. Translated: CASSVTEVNQPQHF.

This chain joins TRBV19 and TRBJ2-1; 9 bases are shared with TRBD1. Per the germline V gene, CDR1 is LNHDA and CDR2 is SQIVND (reference sequence). The CDR3 runs 13 residues. V gave up 10 bases and J gave up 7 bases; unmatched junction bases: 8. CDR3 region: CATRTGAGNEQFF. As DNA, the CDR3 is TGTGCCACTCGGACAGGGGCGGGGAATGAGCAGTTCTTC.

The chain has TRBV7-2 and TRBJ2-7; D is unresolved. CDR1 is SGHTA and CDR2 is FQGNSA in the germline V gene. The CDR3 spans 13 residues. With 3 bases removed from V and 2 bases from J, the gap between germline ends came to 8 bases. CDR3 DNA: TGTGCCAGCAGCTTGAAGGCGACCTACGAGCAGTACTTC. Its translation is CASSLKATYEQYF.

V usage is TRBV19 and J usage is TRBJ1-1; perhaps TRBD1 as D (6 bases). Trimming stripped 2 bases from V and 1 base from J, with 17 bases between. The CDR3 contains 17 residues. Germline-derived CDR1 and CDR2 are LNHDA and SQIVND (reference sequence). In DNA, the CDR3 is TGTGCCAGTAGTATAACAGGGCGGCCAGCCTCGAACACTGAAGCTTTCTTT. Its protein is CASSITGRPASNTEAFF.

The chain is built from TRBV6-5 and TRBJ2-7; 7 nucleotides match TRBD2. The CDR3 sequence is 14 residues long. V trimming: 4 bases; J trimming: 1 base; junction bases outside the gene matches: 4. The germline CDR1 and CDR2 sequences are MNHEY and SVGAGI. DNA of the CDR3: TGTGCCAGCAGTTGGACTAGGACGTCCTACGAGCAGTACTTC. Its protein product is CASSWTRTSYEQYF.

This rearrangement joins TRBV12-2 to TRBJ1-5. TRBV12-2 is labeled a pseudogene. The CDR3 contains 10 residues. CDR3 sequence: CASRGKPQHF. The CDR3 DNA reads TGTGCAAGTCGCGGTAAGCCCCAGCATTTT.

Turning to this clone: The sample has other DNA sequences that encode this CDR3 too. The V gene is TRBV5-1, the J gene TRBJ1-2, with D possibly being TRBD1 (6 bases). This CDR3 spans 13 amino acids. Germline V gene data show CDR1 as SGHRS and CDR2 as YFSETQ. The V end was cut by 4 bases, the J end by 2 bases, with 9 bases between. The CDR3 DNA sequence: TGCGCCAGCAGCCTCGACAGGAACTATGGCTACACCTTC. Translated, it gives CASSLDRNYGYTF.

The rearrangement uses TRBV6-5 and TRBJ1-1; TRBD1 agrees at 12 bases. The CDR3 has 14 residues. The J segment lost 8 bases and the V segment lost 6 bases, leaving 7 bases of the junction unmatched. In germline, CDR1 is MNHEY, CDR2 SVGAGI. CDR3 coding DNA: TGTGCCAGCAGCGACGGGACAGGGGGCTCAGAAGCTTTCTTT. Amino acid sequence: CASSDGTGGSEAFF.

This clone was observed once. This chain links TRBV11-2 with TRBJ2-1, with a possible D match to TRBD2 (6 bases). This CDR3 contains 14 residues. Trimming shortened V by 3 bases and J by 6 bases, and 12 bases separated the two germline ends. From germline, CDR1 is SGHAT and CDR2 FQNNGV. This chain's CDR3 is CASSFAGPLNEQFF. CDR3 coding DNA: TGTGCCAGCAGCTTTGCGGGGCCCCTCAATGAGCAGTTCTTC. Supplemented by reference TRBV11-2 and TRBJ2-1, the full variable domain reads EAGVAQSPRYKIIEKRQSVAFWCNPISGHATLYWYQQILGQGPKLLIQFQNNGVVDDSQLPKDRFSAERLKGVDSTLKIQPAKLEDSAVYLCASSFAGPLNEQFFGPGTRLTVL.

The CDR3 loop reads CASSEAGSGTGELFF. The CDR3 DNA reads as TGTGCCAGCAGTGAAGCCGGCTCGGGGACCGGGGAGCTGTTTTTT. V usage is TRBV2 and J usage is TRBJ2-2; maybe TRBD2 (5 bases). CDR1 and CDR2 from the germline V gene are SNHLY and FYNNEI. V lost 0 bases and J lost 5, with 10 bases in between. This CDR3 comprises 15 residues. Full variable domain (remainder filled in from reference TRBV2 and TRBJ2-2): EPEVTQTPSHQVTQMGQEVILRCVPISNHLYFYWYRQILGQKVEFLVSFYNNEISEKSEIFDDQFSVERPDGSNFTLKIRSTKLEDSAMYFCASSEAGSGTGELFFGEGSRLTVL.

The CDR3 nucleotides read TGCGCCAGCAGCTTGTCCGGACAGGGAATCTATGGCTACACCTTC. Its protein is CASSLSGQGIYGYTF. The rearrangement joins TRBV5-1 to TRBJ1-2; 8 bases map to TRBD1. Trimming removed 1 base from V and 4 bases from J; junction bases left unmatched: 6. Germline V gene lookup returns CDR1 SGHRS and CDR2 YFSETQ. There are 15 residues in the CDR3.

V gene TRBV29-1 combines with J gene TRBJ2-7, with D tentatively TRBD1 (5 bases). The CDR3 loop spans 13 amino acids. The V end lost 5 bases, the J end lost 1 base, and 12 bases lay between the germline ends. Per germline, CDR1 SQVTM and CDR2 ANQGSEA. The CDR3: CSVLRTGSYEQYF. The CDR3 DNA reads TGCAGCGTTCTAAGAACAGGATCCTACGAGCAGTACTTC.

This clone was seen a few times. The chain carries TRBV18 and TRBJ1-1; D is perhaps TRBD1 (6 bases). This CDR3 contains 14 residues. The germline V gene encodes CDR1 KGHSH and CDR2 LQKENI. Trimming shortened V by 5 bases and J by 10 bases, and 20 bases separated the two germline ends. CDR3 protein: CASSTKGGTARAFF. The CDR3 nucleotides read TGTGCCAGCTCAACAAAAGGGGGGACGGCTCGAGCTTTCTTT.

The rearrangement links TRBV19 to TRBJ1-5, with D maybe TRBD1 (5 bases). The CDR3 is 15 amino acids. Germline values: CDR1 LNHDA, CDR2 SQIVND (reference sequence). Trimming left V 3 bases short and J 5 bases short, with 14 bases between. CDR3 nucleotides: TGTGCCAGTAGTATCGTGACAGCTAGGCATCAGCCCCAGCATTTT. This encodes CASSIVTARHQPQHF.

The rearrangement links TRBV2 to TRBJ2-5, with 11 bases that match TRBD1. Trimming took 6 bases from V and 4 from J; bases not matched to a gene: 4. The CDR3 has 14 residues. In germline, CDR1 is SNHLY, CDR2 FYNNEI. In DNA, the CDR3 is TGTGCCAGCAGCGGACAGGGGGCAGGAGAGACCCAGTACTTC. This encodes CASSGQGAGETQYF.

V and J are TRBV5-1 and TRBJ1-2; no reliable D call. CDR1 and CDR2 (germline): SGHRS, YFSETQ. This CDR3 spans 14 amino acids. The V gene lost 0 bases and the J gene lost 4 bases, with 10 bases spanning the gap. CDR3 amino acids: CASSLGESSYGYTF. DNA of the CDR3: TGCGCCAGCAGCTTGGGGGAAAGCTCCTATGGCTACACCTTC.

This clone was seen more than once but under ten times. This rearrangement joins TRBV20-1 to TRBJ2-7, with D possibly matching TRBD1 (6 bases). Trimming shortened V by 5 bases and J by 7 bases, and 6 bases separated the two germline ends. The CDR3 contains 9 residues. Germline lookup yields CDR1 DFQATT and CDR2 SNEGSKA (reference sequence). The CDR3, as DNA: TGCAGTGCTGGACAGGAGCAGTACTTC. It encodes CSAGQEQYF.

The chain couples TRBV9 to TRBJ2-1; 9 bases map to TRBD2. The CDR3 length is 13 residues. CDR1 and CDR2 from the germline V gene are SGDLS and YYNGEE. With 4 bases clipped from V and 8 bases from J, the junction kept 4 bases outside the gene matches. Here the CDR3 DNA reads TGTGCCAGCAGCCCCCGACTAGCGGATGAGCAGTTCTTC. Encoded protein: CASSPRLADEQFF.

The chain is built from TRBV6-5 and TRBJ1-5; D gene unclear. Germline loops: CDR1 MNHEY, CDR2 SVGAGI. The CDR3 has 13 residues. With 0 bases removed from V and 5 bases from J, the gap between germline ends came to 5 bases. The CDR3 coding sequence is TGTGCCAGCAGTTACTCGGGTCATCAGCCCCAGCATTTT. Translating it yields CASSYSGHQPQHF.

This chain connects TRBV2 to TRBJ1-1; possible D gene TRBD1, 5 bases. CDR3 length: 13 amino acids. The V end lost 4 bases, the J end lost 10 bases, and 16 bases lay between the germline ends. Germline V gene lookup returns CDR1 SNHLY and CDR2 FYNNEI. As DNA, the CDR3 is TGTGCCAGCAGTGGGGGCGCGGTAGAGATAGCTTTCTTT. It yields the protein CASSGGAVEIAFF.

CDR3 loop: CSARQGWDTEAFF. Written as DNA, the CDR3 is TGCAGCGCCAGACAGGGGTGGGACACTGAAGCTTTCTTT. V gene TRBV29-1 combines with J gene TRBJ1-1, with TRBD1 matching 8 bases. This CDR3 has 13 residues. Germline V CDR1 and CDR2: SQVTM, ANQGSEA. After removal of 7 bases from V and 3 bases from J, the junction contained 7 bases not matched to a gene.